These T cell receptor beta chains were read from a single sample in a study of T cells in Graves' hyperthyroidism and ophthalmopathy. TCRdb re-called the multiplex PCR reads with MiXCR, one entry per CDR3 protein. The sample holds about 640,000 distinct CDR3 sequences, more than 20% seen once. Sequences were obtained from blood. The source is a man aged 25-45 years with Graves' ophthalmopathy. Both conserved end residues are part of each CDR3. Each record gives: V gene, J gene, D gene, clone size, CDR3 DNA, CDR3 protein. The D gene is left open where the match is weak. Size tells how often a clone was seen (once, few, many) or the class of an expanded clone, and some rows leave it out.

V: TRBV28
J: TRBJ1-2
D: TRBD1
size: .
DNA: TGTGCCAGCAGTTTGGAGGACAGGGGCTACACCTTC
CDR3: CASSLEDRGYTF

V: TRBV30
J: TRBJ1-2
D: .
size: many
DNA: TGTGCCTGGAGTGGGGGGCAGGGTGGCTACACCTTC
CDR3: CAWSGGQGGYTF

V: TRBV2
J: TRBJ2-5
D: TRBD2
size: .
DNA: TGTGCCAGCAGTGAGTGGACTAGCGGAGACCAAGAGACCCAGTACTTC
CDR3: CASSEWTSGDQETQYF

V: TRBV5-1
J: TRBJ2-1
D: .
size: few
DNA: TGCGCCAGCAGCTATCGGGACAACCAGTTCTTC
CDR3: CASSYRDNQFF

V: TRBV2
J: TRBJ2-5
D: TRBD2
size: many
DNA: TGTGCCAGCATCGGGGGGATAAGGGAAGAGACCCAGTACTTC
CDR3: CASIGGIREETQYF

V: TRBV7-8
J: TRBJ1-1
D: .
size: few
DNA: TGTGCCAGCACCCAGGGGTTCACGAACACTGAAGCTTTCTTT
CDR3: CASTQGFTNTEAFF

V: TRBV12-3/TRBV12-4
J: TRBJ2-1
D: .
size: many
DNA: TGTGCCAGCAGCCTGAAGCGTTTCAATGAGCAGTTCTTC
CDR3: CASSLKRFNEQFF

V: TRBV11-2
J: TRBJ2-5
D: .
size: many
DNA: TGTGCCAGCAGCTCAGCGGAATGGGAGTACTTC
CDR3: CASSSAEWEYF

V: TRBV7-3
J: TRBJ2-1
D: .
size: .
DNA: TGTGCCAGCAGCTTAGGGTATGATGAGCAGTTCTTC
CDR3: CASSLGYDEQFF

V: TRBV28
J: TRBJ1-5
D: .
size: few
DNA: TGTGCCAGCAGCTTAGCAAGGGGCAATCAGCCCCAGCATTTT
CDR3: CASSLARGNQPQHF

V: TRBV4-1
J: TRBJ2-7
D: .
size: .
DNA: TGCGCCAGCAGCCAAGATGACAACCCAGGGGAGGAGCAGTACTTC
CDR3: CASSQDDNPGEEQYF

V: TRBV7-9
J: TRBJ2-1
D: .
size: .
DNA: TGTGCCAGCAGCCGGGATGGCGGGGGCATCAATGAGCAGTTCTTC
CDR3: CASSRDGGGINEQFF

V: TRBV4-2
J: TRBJ1-4
D: TRBD1
size: many
DNA: TGTGCCAGCAGCCAAGGGGGGACCGGGACAGGGAATGAAAAACTGTTTTTT
CDR3: CASSQGGTGTGNEKLFF

V: TRBV11-2
J: TRBJ2-7
D: TRBD1
size: many
DNA: TGTGCCAGCAGCTTAGATGGGACAGCTTCCTACGAGCAGTACTTC
CDR3: CASSLDGTASYEQYF

V: TRBV30
J: TRBJ1-5
D: .
size: many
DNA: TGTGCCTGGAGTGTAAGCAGCGGCAATCAGCCCCAGCATTTT
CDR3: CAWSVSSGNQPQHF

V: TRBV28
J: TRBJ1-2
D: .
size: few
DNA: TGTGCCAGCAGTTTGGAAGACAGAAACTATGGCTACACCTTC
CDR3: CASSLEDRNYGYTF

V: TRBV10-3
J: TRBJ1-5
D: .
size: .
DNA: TGTGCCATCAGTGCGTACGGGAGGACCCCGAGGGGTCAGCCCCAGCATTTT
CDR3: CAISAYGRTPRGQPQHF

V: TRBV20-1
J: TRBJ1-5
D: TRBD1
size: .
DNA: TGCAGTGCCTTGGACAGGGCGGGCAATCAGCCCCAGCATTTT
CDR3: CSALDRAGNQPQHF

V: TRBV3-1
J: TRBJ2-1
D: TRBD2
size: many
DNA: TGTGCCAGCAGCCAAGGGGGACTAGCCTACAATGAGCAGTTCTTC
CDR3: CASSQGGLAYNEQFF

V: TRBV27
J: TRBJ2-2
D: .
size: many
DNA: TGTGCCAGCAACAGAGCGAACACCGGGGAGCTGTTTTTT
CDR3: CASNRANTGELFF

V: TRBV12-3/TRBV12-4
J: TRBJ2-1
D: .
size: many
DNA: TGTGCCAGCAGTTACCGGTTTAGGCGGGATGAGCAGTTCTTC
CDR3: CASSYRFRRDEQFF

V: TRBV27
J: TRBJ2-7
D: TRBD2
size: .
DNA: TGTGCCAGCAGTTTAAGGGGACTAGCGGGGACCTACGAGCAGTACTTC
CDR3: CASSLRGLAGTYEQYF